A selection of T cell receptor beta chains follows, all from one sample in a study of post-analysis software for immune sequencing data. TCRdb re-called the PCR reads with MiXCR, one entry per CDR3 protein. Among a few hundred thousand distinct CDR3 sequences, roughly 38% were seen once, and the ten largest hold around 15%. Sequenced sample: blood. The receptors were gathered from a girl under 18 with multiple sclerosis. The CDR3 runs from the conserved cysteine through the conserved F or W. A D gene is named only where the DNA matches it firmly. Some rows mark clone size as missing; the rest say once, few, many or name a class of expanded clone.

j_call d_call v_call clone_size cdr3_nt cdr3_aa
TRBJ2-1 . TRBV2 . TGTGCCAGCAAGGAAGTAGCGGGGGACAGGAGGGATGAGCAGTTCTTC CASKEVAGDRRDEQFF
TRBJ2-1 TRBD2 TRBV7-3 many TGTGCCAGCAGCTCAGGGACTAGACACAATGAGCAGTTCTTC CASSSGTRHNEQFF
TRBJ2-3 . TRBV7-2 . TGTGCCAGCAGCGGCGGCAGGGGCCGCACAGATTCGCAGTATTTT CASSGGRGRTDSQYF
TRBJ2-7 TRBD2 TRBV7-8 few TGTGCCAGCAGCGCCTCATTACTAGCGGACTACGAGCAGTACTTC CASSASLLADYEQYF
TRBJ2-3 TRBD2 TRBV5-4 . TGTGCCAGCACCAGCGGGGGGGCCCTTGGCACAGATACGCAGTATTTT CASTSGGALGTDTQYF
TRBJ2-3 TRBD1 TRBV12-3/TRBV12-4 few TGTGCCAGCAGCTGGACAGGCCTCGGGGATACGCAGTATTTT CASSWTGLGDTQYF
TRBJ2-3 . TRBV29-1 . TGCAGCGGGGATTTCGGCGGAGATACGCAGTATTTT CSGDFGGDTQYF
TRBJ1-5 TRBD1 TRBV12-3/TRBV12-4 . TGTGCCAGCAGTTTTAGGGGGCCCGTTTATCAGCCCCAGCATTTT CASSFRGPVYQPQHF
TRBJ2-1 TRBD2 TRBV9 once TGTGCCAGCAGCGTAGGGACTAGCGGGGGCCGCTCCTACAATGGGCAGTTCTTC CASSVGTSGGRSYNGQFF
TRBJ2-3 . TRBV5-6 few TGTGCCAGCAGTTTACAGAGGAGGACAGATACGCAGTATTTT CASSLQRRTDTQYF